The 19 T cell receptor beta chains below come from one sample, sequenced in a study of T cells after yellow fever vaccination. TCRdb called the 5' RACE reads again in MiXCR, with one record for every CDR3 protein. The sample lists some 500,000 distinct CDR3 sequences, approximately 13% occurring once. Sequenced material: PBMCs, taken on the day of the yellow fever booster vaccination. All receptors come from a man aged 30 to 45 who received the YFV17D yellow fever vaccine.

A few counts support this clonotype. The chain uses TRBV6-2 or TRBV6-3 and TRBJ1-2, with D possibly TRBD1 on 6 matching bases. The V and J ends lost 8 bases and 4 bases respectively, with 17 bases between them. Germline assignment: CDR1 MNHEY and CDR2 SVGEGT. This CDR3 region has 14 residues. The CDR3 is CASRGAATLYGYTF. In DNA, the CDR3 is TGTGCCAGCCGGGGGGCCGCGACCCTCTATGGCTACACCTTC.

DNA for the CDR3: TGTGCCAGCAGCTTAACCGGCGCGGGAGTTGACGAGCAGTACTTC. Translated: CASSLTGAGVDEQYF. V gene TRBV7-3 combines with J gene TRBJ2-7; 7 nucleotides line up with TRBD2. Germline values: CDR1 SGHTA, CDR2 FQGTGA. The trim removed 0 bases at V and 5 bases at J, leaving 7 bases unmatched. The CDR3 sequence is 15 residues long.

There are a few counts of this clonotype. The chain recombines TRBV5-1 with TRBJ2-7, with 8 bases identical to TRBD1. This CDR3 has 14 residues. After removal of 4 bases from V and 2 bases from J, the junction contained 5 bases not matched to a gene. CDR1 is SGHRS and CDR2 is YFSETQ in the germline V gene. The CDR3 DNA sequence: TGCGCCAGCAGCGCGACAGGGGTGGCCTACGAGCAGTACTTC. Residues: CASSATGVAYEQYF.

This clonotype was counted many times. The chain recombines TRBV5-4 with TRBJ2-1, with TRBD2 matching 10 bases. The trim removed 3 bases at V and 7 bases at J, leaving 13 bases unmatched. Germline-derived CDR1 and CDR2 are SGHNT and YYREEE (reference sequence). The CDR3 sequence is 17 residues long. This CDR3 reads CASSSTGTSVSRNEQFF. Written as DNA, the CDR3 is TGTGCCAGCAGCTCCACCGGGACTAGCGTTAGTAGGAATGAGCAGTTCTTC.

This clonotype has only a few counts. This sequence joins TRBV29-1 and TRBJ1-1; TRBD1 agrees at 9 bases. V lost 7 bases, J lost 5 bases, and 8 bases stayed unmatched. Germline lookup yields CDR1 SQVTM and CDR2 ANQGSEA. This CDR3 comprises 13 residues. The CDR3, as DNA: TGCAGCGCCAGCGACAGGGGGATTACTGAAGCTTTCTTT. Its translation: CSASDRGITEAFF. The variable domain in full, with the rest retrieved from reference TRBV29-1 and TRBJ1-1, is SAVISQKPSRDICQRGTSLTIQCQVDSQVTMMFWYRQQPGQSLTLIATANQGSEATYESGFVIDKFPISRPNLTFSTLTVSNMSPEDSSIYLCSASDRGITEAFFGQGTRLTVV.

Only a few counts were recorded for this clonotype. The J gene is TRBJ2-1, the V gene TRBV5-1; perhaps D is TRBD1 or TRBD2 (5 bases each). V was clipped by 4 bases and J by 5 bases, with 16 bases between them. The CDR3 runs to 15 residues. Germline V gene lookup returns CDR1 SGHRS and CDR2 YFSETQ. CDR3 in DNA: TGCGCCAGCAGCCCACCCCCCGGGGCAGACAATGAGCAGTTCTTC. Protein product: CASSPPPGADNEQFF. Together with reference TRBV5-1 and TRBJ2-1, the CDR3 gives the full variable domain: KAGVTQTPRYLIKTRGQQVTLSCSPISGHRSVSWYQQTPGQGLQFLFEYFSETQRNKGNFPGRFSGRQFSNSRSEMNVSTLELGDSALYLCASSPPPGADNEQFFGPGTRLTVL.

This clonotype was observed many times. The rearrangement links TRBV5-1 to TRBJ2-1; the match to TRBD2 covers 11 bases. The CDR3 contains 14 residues. Germline values: CDR1 SGHRS, CDR2 YFSETQ. With V trimmed by 6 bases and J by 7 bases, 6 bases remained unmatched. This chain's CDR3 is CASTDWTSGNEQFF. CDR3 in DNA: TGCGCCAGCACGGACTGGACTAGCGGGAATGAGCAGTTCTTC.

This clonotype was found a few times. This chain joins TRBV12-3 or TRBV12-4 and TRBJ2-2; D is undetermined. V gave up 6 bases and J gave up 5 bases, with 10 bases separating them. The CDR3 sequence is 13 residues long. CDR3 coding DNA: TGTGCCAGCAGCCCCCCGGTTACCGGGGAGCTGTTTTTT. Its translation: CASSPPVTGELFF.

This clonotype was seen more than once but under ten times. The CDR3 nucleotides read TGTGCCAGCAGTGAATTGAACAGAGCCTACGAGCAGTACTTC. Amino acid sequence: CASSELNRAYEQYF. V gene TRBV25-1 combines with J gene TRBJ2-7; no definite D call. This CDR3 region has 14 residues. Germline V gene sequence: CDR1 MGHDK, CDR2 SYGVNS. Between the trimmed V and J ends, which lost 1 base and 2 bases, there was a span of 9 bases.

The V gene is TRBV6-2 or TRBV6-3, the J gene TRBJ2-5; the D is unclear. The germline V gene encodes CDR1 MNHEY and CDR2 SVGEGT. This CDR3 spans 13 amino acids. Trimming left V 8 bases short and J 2 bases short, with 12 bases between. Here the CDR3 DNA reads TGTGCCAGCGCTAACCACCAACAAGAGACCCAGTACTTC. Its translation is CASANHQQETQYF.

The chain is built from TRBV6-1 and TRBJ2-3, with 8 bases lining up with TRBD2. Germline trimming cut 8 bases from V and 3 bases from J; bases unmatched to any gene: 7. Germline CDR1 reads MNHNS; CDR2 reads SASEGT. This CDR3 is 14 amino acids long. As DNA, the CDR3 is TGTGCCAGCCGGGCGGGGGGCCTTACAGATACGCAGTATTTT. This translates into CASRAGGLTDTQYF.

Only a few counts were recorded for this clonotype. The chain combines TRBV29-1 with TRBJ2-7; 8 bases fit TRBD2. The germline V gene has CDR1 SQVTM and CDR2 ANQGSEA. V was pared by 4 bases and J by 0 bases, with 11 bases of the junction left unmatched. The length of the CDR3 is 16 residues. The CDR3 DNA is TGCAGCGTTGGGGGGTTGGCGGGAGGCCCCTCCTACGAGCAGTACTTC. Its protein product is CSVGGLAGGPSYEQYF.

The V and J genes are TRBV27 and TRBJ1-6; the D is unclear. Germline lookup yields CDR1 MNHEY and CDR2 SMNVEV (reference sequence). V shed 3 bases and J shed 7 bases, with 10 bases lying between them. The CDR3 length is 14 residues. The CDR3, as DNA: TGTGCCAGCAGTTTGCCAACTTACAATTCACCCCTCCACTTT. This encodes CASSLPTYNSPLHF.

This chain links TRBV12-3 or TRBV12-4 with TRBJ2-1; D is possibly TRBD1 (6 bases). V was shortened by 5 bases and J by 8 bases, with 13 bases between the two germline ends. The CDR3 totals 13 residues. In DNA form, the CDR3 reads TGTGCCAGCAGTACCATCACAGGGCATGAGCAGTTCTTC. Amino acid sequence: CASSTITGHEQFF.

The chain is built from TRBV9 and TRBJ2-2; possible D gene TRBD1, 6 bases. The CDR3 runs to 15 residues. Germline loops: CDR1 SGDLS, CDR2 YYNGEE. V dropped 3 bases and J dropped 3 bases, with 12 bases sitting between them. The CDR3 sequence: CASSARRGDTGELFF. The CDR3, as DNA: TGTGCCAGCAGCGCACGCAGGGGTGACACCGGGGAGCTGTTTTTT.

There are a few counts of this clonotype. The chain is built from TRBV11-2 and TRBJ2-1; the match to TRBD2 covers 11 bases. The germline V gene encodes CDR1 SGHAT and CDR2 FQNNGV. This CDR3 has 18 residues. Trimming at V came to 3 bases and at J to 2 bases, leaving 9 bases not matched to a gene. CDR3 bases: TGTGCCAGCAGCTTGCTAGCGACTAGCGGGACCACCTACAATGAGCAGTTCTTC. Translated: CASSLLATSGTTYNEQFF.

The sample holds a few counts of this clonotype. The chain has TRBV6-2 or TRBV6-3 and TRBJ1-4; D gene ambiguous. Germline CDR1 reads MNHEY; CDR2 reads SVGEGT. V was cut by 8 bases and J by 0 bases, with 19 bases left in between. The CDR3 sequence is 17 residues long. CDR3 in amino acids: CASLSASGMATNEKLFF. CDR3 coding DNA: TGTGCCAGCCTCTCCGCGTCCGGGATGGCAACTAATGAAAAACTGTTTTTT.

The V gene is TRBV12-3 or TRBV12-4, the J gene TRBJ2-3; no firm D call. This CDR3 contains 14 residues. V was pared by 10 bases and J by 0 bases, with 14 bases between. The CDR3 here is CAITPRTSTDTQYF. In nucleotides, the CDR3 is TGTGCCATCACACCCCGGACCAGCACAGATACGCAGTATTTT.

The chain is built from TRBV6-1 and TRBJ2-4, with TRBD1 as a possible D gene (6 bases). Germline-derived CDR1 and CDR2 are MNHNS and SASEGT. The V gene lost 1 base and the J gene lost 3 bases, with 13 bases spanning the gap. The CDR3 totals 16 residues. The CDR3 DNA sequence: TGTGCCAGCAGTGAAGAGTGGGGGCTTGTCAAAAACATTCAGTACTTC. This translates into CASSEEWGLVKNIQYF.